This TCR beta chain was sequenced in a study of control samples from healthy donors and cancer patients. Using immunoSEQ multiplex PCR, the repertoire was profiled, and TCRdb retains in-frame clones only, with some absent. The sample includes 150,000 or so clones, about 90% of them seen just once. This CDR3 region has 15 residues. The germline V and J ends were trimmed by 4 bases and 4 bases, with 16 bases remaining between them. The V gene's germline CDR1 is LNHDA and CDR2 SQIVND (reference sequence). The chain joins TRBV19 to TRBJ1-1, with D possibly being TRBD1 (5 bases). Sequencing was carried out using blood. This clonotype originated in a woman between 45 and 60 years old in good health. The CDR3 DNA reads as TGTGCCAGTAGTAGCCCGCTGGGGGGTGGCACTGAAGCTTTCTTT. Its translation is CASSSPLGGGTEAFF.